One and the same sample provided the 27 T cell receptor beta chains below, sequenced in a study of cytomegalovirus exposure and HLA in healthy donors (dated 2017 in TCRdb). The library was built by means of the immunoSEQ multiplex PCR assay. The immuneACCESS repertoire file appears here via TCRdb, limited to in-frame rearrangements. These files lack a portion of the clones; in checked studies, under half of the deficit traces to unresolved V genes, and the cause of the others is not known. This sample has about 140,000 clones in its table, and almost 85% of those were observed once. The top ten constitute over 1.1% of the sample. Material: PBMCs. The source of these receptors is a woman in her 30s in good health and CMV-seronegative.

This chain connects TRBV2 to TRBJ1-5; D not resolved. Trimming stripped 4 bases from V and 0 bases from J, with 10 bases between. Germline values: CDR1 SNHLY, CDR2 FYNNEI. This CDR3 has 15 amino acids. The CDR3 bases are TGTGCCAGCAGTGCCGGGAGTTATAGCAATCAGCCCCAGCATTTT. Encoded protein: CASSAGSYSNQPQHF.

The chain couples TRBV5-6 to TRBJ2-3; 14 nucleotides align to TRBD2. Germline loops: CDR1 SGHDT, CDR2 YYEEEE. V was clipped by 4 bases and J by 5 bases; unmatched bases: 6. CDR3 length equals 16 residues. The CDR3 DNA is TGTGCCAGCAGCCTGACTAGCGGGGGGGCGGGAGATACGCAGTATTTT. This encodes CASSLTSGGAGDTQYF. The full variable domain, with the rest looked up from reference TRBV5-6 and TRBJ2-3, is DAGVTQSPTHLIKTRGQQVTLRCSPKSGHDTVSWYQQALGQGPQFIFQYYEEEERQRGNFPDRFSGHQFPNYSSELNVNALLLGDSALYLCASSLTSGGAGDTQYFGPGTRLTVL.

This clone was found once. The chain is built from TRBV28 and TRBJ2-7, with 7 bases aligning to TRBD1. This CDR3 comprises 14 residues. V dropped 7 bases and J dropped 5; count of bases not matched to a gene: 11. Per germline, CDR1 MDHEN and CDR2 SYDVKM. CDR3 bases: TGTGCCAGCATTCCGGGACAGAGAATCAACGAGCAGTACTTC. Protein: CASIPGQRINEQYF. Based on the CDR3 plus reference TRBV28 and TRBJ2-7, the full variable domain is DVKVTQSSRYLVKRTGEKVFLECVQDMDHENMFWYRQDPGLGLRLIYFSYDVKMKEKGDIPEGYSVSREKKERFSLILESASTNQTSMYLCASIPGQRINEQYFGPGTRLTVT.

The chain is built from TRBV5-6 and TRBJ2-2; D possibly corresponds to TRBD1 (6 bases). This CDR3 is 16 amino acids long. V was clipped by 1 base and J by 1 base, with 11 bases between them. Germline V CDR1 and CDR2: SGHDT, YYEEEE. CDR3 bases: TGTGCCAGCAGCTTGTGGGCGACAGGGAACACCGGGGAGCTGTTTTTT. As protein: CASSLWATGNTGELFF.

The rearrangement joins TRBV15 to TRBJ1-2; TRBD1 is a possible D gene (6 bases). This CDR3 spans 15 amino acids. Trimming stripped 3 bases from V and 4 bases from J, with 15 bases between. The V gene's germline CDR1 is LNHNV and CDR2 YYDKDF (reference sequence). The CDR3 nucleotides read TGTGCCACCAGCAGTGCTGGGGTAGGGGGCTATGGCTACACCTTC. Translation gives CATSSAGVGGYGYTF.

The chain uses TRBV10-3 and TRBJ2-1; 11 bases agree with TRBD1. Germline assignment: CDR1 ENHRY and CDR2 SYGVKD. The CDR3 is 14 amino acids. V dropped 11 bases and J dropped 7; count of bases not matched to a gene: 10. In nucleotides, the CDR3 is TGTGCCTCTGAATCCGGGACAGGGGGGAATGAGCAGTTCTTC. Protein product: CASESGTGGNEQFF.

The CDR3, as DNA: TGTGCCAGCAGTTTCGCAGGGGTCTCACCCCTCCACTTT. It encodes CASSFAGVSPLHF. The chain combines TRBV28 with TRBJ1-6; possibly TRBD1 for D (6 bases). Trimming removed 3 bases at V and 10 bases at J, with 10 bases between. This CDR3 has 13 residues. Germline V CDR1 and CDR2: MDHEN, SYDVKM.

V and J are TRBV2 and TRBJ2-3; D is possibly TRBD1 (6 bases). Germline CDR1 and CDR2: SNHLY and FYNNEI. V was shortened by 4 bases and J by 6 bases, with 14 bases between the two germline ends. The CDR3 length is 14 residues. As DNA, the CDR3 is TGTGCCAGCAGTGTGGGACACTCCTGGGATACGCAGTATTTT. This gives the protein CASSVGHSWDTQYF.

The chain carries TRBV7-9 and TRBJ1-3; D not resolved. CDR3 length: 14 residues. V was shortened by 7 bases and J by 3 bases, with 13 bases between the two germline ends. Germline V lookup: CDR1 SEHNR, CDR2 FQNEAQ (reference sequence). Here the CDR3 DNA reads TGTGCCAGCACCTACGGCGGCCGTGGAAACACCATATATTTT. This encodes CASTYGGRGNTIYF. Based on the CDR3 plus reference TRBV7-9 and TRBJ1-3, the full variable domain is DTGVSQNPRHKITKRGQNVTFRCDPISEHNRLYWYRQTLGQGPEFLTYFQNEAQLEKSRLLSDRFSAERPKGSFSTLEIQRTEQGDSAMYLCASTYGGRGNTIYFGEGSWLTVV.

Points on this clone: Other DNA variants within this sample encode the same CDR3. The CDR3 nucleotides read TGTGCCAGCAGCTCCGGGGCCTACGAGCAGTACTTC. As protein: CASSSGAYEQYF. The V and J genes are TRBV5-6 and TRBJ2-7; D possibly corresponds to TRBD2 (5 bases). CDR3 size: 12 residues. The V end was cut by 3 bases, the J end by 2 bases, with 6 bases between. CDR1 is SGHDT and CDR2 is YYEEEE in the germline V gene. Full variable domain (rest looked up from reference TRBV5-6 and TRBJ2-7): DAGVTQSPTHLIKTRGQQVTLRCSPKSGHDTVSWYQQALGQGPQFIFQYYEEEERQRGNFPDRFSGHQFPNYSSELNVNALLLGDSALYLCASSSGAYEQYFGPGTRLTVT.

The V and J genes are TRBV27 and TRBJ2-5, with TRBD1 as a possible D gene (6 bases). Trimming shortened V by 2 bases and J by 9 bases, and 16 bases separated the two germline ends. This CDR3 comprises 14 residues. Per the germline V gene, CDR1 is MNHEY and CDR2 is SMNVEV (reference sequence). The DNA of the CDR3 is TGTGCCAGCAGTTTAGGTACAGGGAAAAGGCCCCAGTACTTC. Translated, it gives CASSLGTGKRPQYF.

The J gene is TRBJ2-2, the V gene TRBV7-3; D is possibly TRBD1 (5 bases). Trimming stripped 2 bases from V and 1 base from J, with 5 bases between. This CDR3 is 14 amino acids long. Germline lookup yields CDR1 SGHTA and CDR2 FQGTGA. The CDR3 DNA follows: TGTGCCAGCAGCTTAGGACAGAACACCGGGGAGCTGTTTTTT. Its protein product is CASSLGQNTGELFF.

The CDR3 protein is CASSSQGGVEQYF. Here the CDR3 DNA reads TGTGCCAGTAGTTCCCAGGGAGGGGTCGAGCAGTACTTC. The genes are TRBV19 and TRBJ2-7, with 7 bases aligning to TRBD2. The CDR3 has 13 residues. With V trimmed by 5 bases and J by 6 bases, 7 bases remained unmatched. CDR1 and CDR2 from the germline V gene are LNHDA and SQIVND (reference sequence).

V and J are TRBV6-6 and TRBJ1-5; D uncertain. CDR1 is MNHNY and CDR2 is SVGAGI in the germline V gene (reference sequence). Trimming took 6 bases from V and 1 from J, leaving 4 bases between them. The CDR3 totals 12 residues. The CDR3 nucleotides read TGTGCCAGCAGGAGGAGCAATCAGCCCCAGCATTTT. Amino acid sequence: CASRRSNQPQHF.

This clone has only a few counts. The chain couples TRBV5-8 to TRBJ1-5; 7 bases match TRBD1. With V trimmed by 2 bases and J by 6 bases, 14 bases remained unmatched. The germline V gene encodes CDR1 SGHTS and CDR2 YDEGEE. The CDR3 totals 17 residues. The CDR3 here is CASSFGLEGARGQPQHF. The DNA of the CDR3 is TGTGCCAGCAGCTTCGGGTTGGAGGGGGCACGGGGTCAGCCCCAGCATTTT.

The chain combines TRBV28 with TRBJ2-7; 9 bases are shared with TRBD1. The CDR3 runs to 15 residues. The germline V gene encodes CDR1 MDHEN and CDR2 SYDVKM. The V and J ends lost 3 bases and 3 bases, in that order; junction bases with no gene match: 6. The CDR3 nucleotides read TGTGCCAGCAGTTTCCCCGGACAGGGGAACTACGAGCAGTACTTC. This translates into CASSFPGQGNYEQYF.

Only a few counts were recorded for this clone. The chain has TRBV19 and TRBJ1-2, with 12 bases matching TRBD1. This CDR3 is built from 15 residues. In germline, CDR1 is LNHDA, CDR2 SQIVND (reference sequence). V shed 6 bases and J 7 bases; nucleotides not matched to a gene: 9. The CDR3 loop reads CASSPPGQGAFGYTF. The CDR3 DNA follows: TGTGCCAGTAGCCCCCCGGGACAGGGGGCTTTTGGCTACACCTTC.

This clone was observed a single time. The chain joins TRBV6-6 to TRBJ1-1, with TRBD1 matching over 7 bases. With 5 bases clipped from V and 0 bases from J, the junction kept 6 bases outside the gene matches. CDR3 size: 15 residues. CDR1 and CDR2 (germline): MNHNY, SVGAGI (reference sequence). The CDR3 DNA follows: TGTGCCAGCAGTACGGGACAGCCTATGAACACTGAAGCTTTCTTT. It translates to CASSTGQPMNTEAFF.

J is TRBJ2-1 and V is TRBV15, with 7 bases that match TRBD1. This CDR3 has 14 amino acids. Per germline, CDR1 LNHNV and CDR2 YYDKDF (reference sequence). After removal of 5 bases from V and 6 bases from J, the junction contained 7 bases not matched to a gene. The CDR3 protein is CATSRTRTGNEQFF. The DNA of the CDR3 is TGTGCCACCAGCCGGACCCGGACAGGCAATGAGCAGTTCTTC.

The chain uses TRBV5-4 and TRBJ2-7; TRBD1 matches 10 bases. The V gene's germline CDR1 is SGHNT and CDR2 YYREEE (reference sequence). There are 14 residues in the CDR3. Losses at the gene ends were 2 bases for V and 7 bases for J; bases not matched to a gene: 6. CDR3 nucleotide sequence: TGTGCCAGCAGCTTTGGACAGGGGGGGCGTGAGCAGTACTTC. It is translated as CASSFGQGGREQYF.

The genes are TRBV2 and TRBJ2-7; D is possibly TRBD2 (6 bases). V lost 8 bases and J 5 bases, leaving 10 bases between the germline ends. Germline CDR1 reads SNHLY; CDR2 reads FYNNEI. This CDR3 has 11 residues. The CDR3: CASQEGNEQYF. CDR3 DNA: TGTGCCAGCCAGGAGGGTAACGAGCAGTACTTC.

This clone was seen only once. The chain uses TRBV19 and TRBJ1-5, with 11 bases aligning to TRBD1. The germline CDR1 and CDR2 sequences are LNHDA and SQIVND (reference sequence). The trim removed 6 bases at V and 5 bases at J, leaving 6 bases unmatched. The CDR3 covers 15 residues. The CDR3 protein is CASRGRDRGDQPQHF. The CDR3, as DNA: TGTGCCAGTAGAGGCCGGGACAGGGGGGATCAGCCCCAGCATTTT.

This clone was recorded a few times. This sequence joins TRBV5-6 and TRBJ1-2; D gene unclear. This CDR3 is 15 amino acids long. The ends were cut back, 4 bases at V and 0 bases at J, with 13 bases in the middle. Germline CDR1 and CDR2: SGHDT and YYEEEE. The DNA for the CDR3 is TGTGCCAGCAGCCCGGGGAGCAGAGCTAACTATGGCTACACCTTC. Amino acids: CASSPGSRANYGYTF.

This clone appeared a single time. The chain joins TRBV25-1 to TRBJ1-5; D may be TRBD1 (5 bases). V gave up 3 bases and J gave up 4 bases, with 13 bases separating them. The CDR3 is 15 residues long. CDR1 is MGHDK and CDR2 is SYGVNS in the germline V gene. This CDR3 reads CASSDDQGPNQPQHF. CDR3 in DNA: TGTGCCAGCAGTGATGACCAGGGCCCTAATCAGCCCCAGCATTTT.

The chain has TRBV7-2 and TRBJ2-7; D remains unclear. The germline gives CDR1 SGHTA, CDR2 FQGNSA. Trimming took off 6 bases at V and 0 bases at J, with 9 bases between the two ends. This CDR3 has 13 amino acids. The CDR3 DNA follows: TGTGCCAGCAGACAACCTAGCTCCTACGAGCAGTACTTC. It encodes CASRQPSSYEQYF.

The rearrangement joins TRBV6-6 to TRBJ1-2, with 7 nucleotides matching TRBD1. Germline-derived CDR1 and CDR2 are MNHNY and SVGAGI (reference sequence). This CDR3 region has 13 residues. Trimming at V came to 2 bases and at J to 7 bases, leaving 4 bases not matched to a gene. The CDR3: CASSYGAGGGYTF. CDR3 sequence (DNA): TGTGCCAGCAGTTACGGGGCAGGGGGTGGCTACACCTTC.

The V and J genes are TRBV6-6 and TRBJ1-3, with TRBD1 matching 8 bases. With V trimmed by 5 bases and J by 3 bases, 9 bases remained unmatched. Germline values: CDR1 MNHNY, CDR2 SVGAGI (reference sequence). The CDR3 has 16 amino acids. The CDR3 sequence is CASSLGQGEVGNTIYF. CDR3 in DNA: TGTGCCAGCAGTCTTGGACAGGGCGAAGTTGGAAACACCATATATTTT.